The clone carrying this TCR beta chain was observed many times. Its specificity is unknown. The data originate from a study of T cell repertoires in cytomegalovirus infection. Turning to the study itself: Public TCR beta signatures marked donors with CMV infection and the matching HLA.

There are 15 residues in the CDR3. Germline CDR1 is SGHTA and CDR2 is FQGNSA. V was clipped by 3 bases and J by 0 bases, with 10 bases between them. TCRdb fed the reads into MiXCR, producing one record per CDR3 protein. The data hold around 710,000 distinct CDR3 sequences, with 25% to 30% observed a single time. This clonotype was sampled from a human donor in good health (CMV status not recorded). Some clones in this sample may be carry-over from other donors' samples. The chain has TRBV7-2 and TRBJ2-3; D is unclear. The source material was cultured CD8+ T cells from PBMCs, sampled from culture after CMV antigen stimulation. CDR3 protein: CASSFNGPSTDTQYF. As DNA, the CDR3 is TGTGCCAGCAGCTTTAATGGACCTAGCACAGATACGCAGTATTTT.